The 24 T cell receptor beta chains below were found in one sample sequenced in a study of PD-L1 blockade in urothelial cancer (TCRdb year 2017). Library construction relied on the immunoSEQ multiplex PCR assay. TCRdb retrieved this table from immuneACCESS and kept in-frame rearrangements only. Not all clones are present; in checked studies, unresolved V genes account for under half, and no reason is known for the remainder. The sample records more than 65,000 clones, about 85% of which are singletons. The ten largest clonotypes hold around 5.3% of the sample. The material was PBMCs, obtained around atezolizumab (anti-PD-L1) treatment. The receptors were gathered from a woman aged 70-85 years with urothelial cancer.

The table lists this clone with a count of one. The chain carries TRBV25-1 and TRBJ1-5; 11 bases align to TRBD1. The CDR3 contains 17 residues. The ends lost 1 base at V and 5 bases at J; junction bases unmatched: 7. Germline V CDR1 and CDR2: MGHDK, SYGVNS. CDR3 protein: CASSESFGTGGDQPQHF. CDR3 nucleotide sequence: TGTGCCAGCAGTGAATCTTTCGGGACAGGGGGGGATCAGCCCCAGCATTTT.

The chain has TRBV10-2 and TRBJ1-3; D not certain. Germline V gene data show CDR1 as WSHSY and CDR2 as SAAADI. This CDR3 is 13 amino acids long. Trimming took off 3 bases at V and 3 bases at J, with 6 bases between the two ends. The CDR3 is CASSDGGGNTIYF. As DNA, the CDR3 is TGCGCCAGCAGTGACGGCGGTGGAAACACCATATATTTT.

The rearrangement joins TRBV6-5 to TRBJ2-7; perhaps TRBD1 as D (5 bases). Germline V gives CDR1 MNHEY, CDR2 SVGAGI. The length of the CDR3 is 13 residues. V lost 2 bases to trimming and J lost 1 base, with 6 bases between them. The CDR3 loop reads CASSYRGSYEQYF. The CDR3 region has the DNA TGTGCCAGCAGTTACAGGGGATCCTACGAGCAGTACTTC.

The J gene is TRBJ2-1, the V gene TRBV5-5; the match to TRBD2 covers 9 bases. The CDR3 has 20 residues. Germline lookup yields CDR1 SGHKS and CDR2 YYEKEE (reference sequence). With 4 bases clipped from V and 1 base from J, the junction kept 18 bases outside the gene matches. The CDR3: CASSLVGGGMAGGSYNEQFF. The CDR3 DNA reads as TGTGCCAGCAGCCTAGTTGGCGGGGGTATGGCGGGAGGGTCCTACAATGAGCAGTTCTTC.

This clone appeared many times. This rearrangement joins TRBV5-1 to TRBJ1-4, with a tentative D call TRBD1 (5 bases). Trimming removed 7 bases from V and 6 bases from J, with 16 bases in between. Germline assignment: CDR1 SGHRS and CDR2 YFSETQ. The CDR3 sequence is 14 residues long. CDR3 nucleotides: TGCGCCAGCGGGGGGGGAAGTCCTTATGAAAAACTGTTTTTT. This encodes CASGGGSPYEKLFF. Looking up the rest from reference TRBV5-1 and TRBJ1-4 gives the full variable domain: KAGVTQTPRYLIKTRGQQVTLSCSPISGHRSVSWYQQTPGQGLQFLFEYFSETQRNKGNFPGRFSGRQFSNSRSEMNVSTLELGDSALYLCASGGGSPYEKLFFGSGTQLSVL.

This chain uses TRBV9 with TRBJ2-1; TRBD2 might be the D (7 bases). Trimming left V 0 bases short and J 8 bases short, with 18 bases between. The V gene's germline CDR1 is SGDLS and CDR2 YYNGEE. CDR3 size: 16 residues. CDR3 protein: CASSVVGGGPWDEQFF. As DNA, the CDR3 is TGTGCCAGCAGCGTAGTAGGGGGGGGGCCTTGGGATGAGCAGTTCTTC.

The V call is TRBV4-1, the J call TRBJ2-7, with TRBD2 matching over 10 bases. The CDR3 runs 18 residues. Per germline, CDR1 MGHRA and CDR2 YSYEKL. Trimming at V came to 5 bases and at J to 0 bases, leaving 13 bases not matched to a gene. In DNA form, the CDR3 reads TGCGCCAGCAGCAGGTTCTTCCTAGCGGGAGCGGTCTCCTACGAGCAGTACTTC. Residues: CASSRFFLAGAVSYEQYF.

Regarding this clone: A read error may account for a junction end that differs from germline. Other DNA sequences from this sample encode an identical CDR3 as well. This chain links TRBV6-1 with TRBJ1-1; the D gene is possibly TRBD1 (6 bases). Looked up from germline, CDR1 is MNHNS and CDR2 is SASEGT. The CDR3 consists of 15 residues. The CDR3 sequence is CASSEIWTENTEAFF. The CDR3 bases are TGTGCCAGCAGTGAAATTTGGACAGAGAACACTGAGGCTTTCTTT.

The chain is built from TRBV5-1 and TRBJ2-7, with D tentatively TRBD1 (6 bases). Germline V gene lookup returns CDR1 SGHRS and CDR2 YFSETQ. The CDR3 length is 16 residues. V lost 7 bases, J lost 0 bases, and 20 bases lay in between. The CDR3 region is CASRNTQGQSSYEQYF. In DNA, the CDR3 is TGCGCCAGCCGAAACACACAGGGCCAATCCTCCTACGAGCAGTACTTC.

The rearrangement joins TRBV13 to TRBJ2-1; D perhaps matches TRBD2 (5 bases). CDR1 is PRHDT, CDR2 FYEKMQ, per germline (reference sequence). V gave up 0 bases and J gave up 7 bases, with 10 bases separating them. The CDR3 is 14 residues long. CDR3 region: CASSLGQRQNEQFF. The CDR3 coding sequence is TGTGCCAGCAGCTTAGGACAGCGGCAGAATGAGCAGTTCTTC.

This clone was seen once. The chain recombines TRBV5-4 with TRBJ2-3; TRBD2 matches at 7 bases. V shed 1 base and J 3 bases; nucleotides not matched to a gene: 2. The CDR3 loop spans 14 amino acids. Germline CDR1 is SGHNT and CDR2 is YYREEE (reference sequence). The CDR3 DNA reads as TGTGCCAGCAGCTTGAGCGGGGAAACAGATACGCAGTATTTT. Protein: CASSLSGETDTQYF.

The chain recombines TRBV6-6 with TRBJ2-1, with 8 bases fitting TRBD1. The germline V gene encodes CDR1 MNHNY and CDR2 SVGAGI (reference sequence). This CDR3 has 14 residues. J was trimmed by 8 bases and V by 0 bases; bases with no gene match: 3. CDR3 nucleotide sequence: TGTGCCAGCAGTTACTCGCAGGGGGCGGATGAGCAGTTCTTC. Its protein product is CASSYSQGADEQFF.

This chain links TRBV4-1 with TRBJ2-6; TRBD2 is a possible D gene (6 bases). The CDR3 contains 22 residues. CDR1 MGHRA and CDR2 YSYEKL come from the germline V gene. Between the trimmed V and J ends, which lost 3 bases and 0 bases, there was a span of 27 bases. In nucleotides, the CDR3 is TGCGCCAGCAGCCAGGACGGGACTCGAGGTCTACGAGATGACTCTGGGGCCAACGTCCTGACTTTC. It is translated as CASSQDGTRGLRDDSGANVLTF.

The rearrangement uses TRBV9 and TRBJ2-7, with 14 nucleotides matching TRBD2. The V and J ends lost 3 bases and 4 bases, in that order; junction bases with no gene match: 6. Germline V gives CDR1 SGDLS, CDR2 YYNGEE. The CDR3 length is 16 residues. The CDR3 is CASSAGTSGSGYEQYF. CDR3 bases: TGTGCCAGCAGCGCCGGGACTAGCGGGAGTGGATACGAGCAGTACTTC.

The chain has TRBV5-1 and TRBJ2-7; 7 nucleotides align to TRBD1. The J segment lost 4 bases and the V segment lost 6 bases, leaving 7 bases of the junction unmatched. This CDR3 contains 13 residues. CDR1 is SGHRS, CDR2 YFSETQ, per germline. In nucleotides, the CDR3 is TGCGCCAGCAAAAGGACAGGAACGTACGAGCAGTACTTC. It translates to CASKRTGTYEQYF.

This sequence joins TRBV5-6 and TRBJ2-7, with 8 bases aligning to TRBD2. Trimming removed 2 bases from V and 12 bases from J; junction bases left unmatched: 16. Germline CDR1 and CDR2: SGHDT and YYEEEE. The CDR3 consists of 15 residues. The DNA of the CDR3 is TGTGCCAGCAGCTTAAACCCCGGGAGCGGGAGTCGACTGTACTTC. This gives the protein CASSLNPGSGSRLYF.

The CDR3 nucleotides read TGCAGTGTGGGGGCGGATGCAGCTTTCTTT. Amino acids: CSVGADAAFF. The chain has TRBV20-1 and TRBJ1-1, with a weak D call TRBD1 (6 bases). Trimming pared 7 bases from V and 10 bases from J, leaving 13 bases between. The CDR3 runs to 10 residues. Germline V gives CDR1 DFQATT, CDR2 SNEGSKA (reference sequence).

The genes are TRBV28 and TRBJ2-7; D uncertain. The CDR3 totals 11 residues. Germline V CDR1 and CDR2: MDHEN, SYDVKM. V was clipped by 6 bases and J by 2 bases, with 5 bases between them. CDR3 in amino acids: CASSPTYEQYF. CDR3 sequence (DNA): TGTGCCAGCAGCCCCACCTACGAGCAGTACTTC.

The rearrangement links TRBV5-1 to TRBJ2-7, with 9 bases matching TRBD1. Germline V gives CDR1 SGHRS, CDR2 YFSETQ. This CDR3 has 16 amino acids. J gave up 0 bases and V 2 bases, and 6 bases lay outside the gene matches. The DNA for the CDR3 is TGCGCCAGCAGCTTCGGACAGGGGACCCACTCCTACGAGCAGTACTTC. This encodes CASSFGQGTHSYEQYF.

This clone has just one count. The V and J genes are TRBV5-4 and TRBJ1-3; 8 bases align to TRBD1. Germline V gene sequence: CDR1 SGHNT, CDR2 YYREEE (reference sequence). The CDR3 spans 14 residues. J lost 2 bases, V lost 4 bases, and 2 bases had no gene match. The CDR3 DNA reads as TGTGCCAGCAGCCTGGACAGGGCTGGAAACACCATATATTTT. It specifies CASSLDRAGNTIYF.

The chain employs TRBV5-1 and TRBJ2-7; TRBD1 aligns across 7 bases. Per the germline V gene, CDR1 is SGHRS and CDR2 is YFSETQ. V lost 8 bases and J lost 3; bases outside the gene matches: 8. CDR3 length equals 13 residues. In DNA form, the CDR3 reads TGCGCCAGTCGACAGGGAAGGGACTACGAGCAGTACTTC. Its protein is CASRQGRDYEQYF.

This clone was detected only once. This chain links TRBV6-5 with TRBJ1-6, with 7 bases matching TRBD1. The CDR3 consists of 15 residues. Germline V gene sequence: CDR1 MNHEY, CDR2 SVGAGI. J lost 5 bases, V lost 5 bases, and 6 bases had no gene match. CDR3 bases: TGTGCCAGCAGTCCGGACAGGAGGGATAATTCACCCCTCCACTTT. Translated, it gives CASSPDRRDNSPLHF.

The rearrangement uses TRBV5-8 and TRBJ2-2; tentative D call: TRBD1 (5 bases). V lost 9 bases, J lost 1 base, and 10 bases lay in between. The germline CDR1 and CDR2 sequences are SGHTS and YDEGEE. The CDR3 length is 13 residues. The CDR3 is CAIPDKNTGELFF. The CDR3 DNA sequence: TGTGCCATCCCGGACAAGAACACCGGGGAGCTGTTTTTT.

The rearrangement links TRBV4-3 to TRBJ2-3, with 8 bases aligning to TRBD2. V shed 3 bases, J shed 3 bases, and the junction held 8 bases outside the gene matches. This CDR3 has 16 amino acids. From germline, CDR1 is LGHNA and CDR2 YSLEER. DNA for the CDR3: TGCGCCAGCAGCCACCTACTCGGGGGGGAGACAGATACGCAGTATTTT. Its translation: CASSHLLGGETDTQYF.